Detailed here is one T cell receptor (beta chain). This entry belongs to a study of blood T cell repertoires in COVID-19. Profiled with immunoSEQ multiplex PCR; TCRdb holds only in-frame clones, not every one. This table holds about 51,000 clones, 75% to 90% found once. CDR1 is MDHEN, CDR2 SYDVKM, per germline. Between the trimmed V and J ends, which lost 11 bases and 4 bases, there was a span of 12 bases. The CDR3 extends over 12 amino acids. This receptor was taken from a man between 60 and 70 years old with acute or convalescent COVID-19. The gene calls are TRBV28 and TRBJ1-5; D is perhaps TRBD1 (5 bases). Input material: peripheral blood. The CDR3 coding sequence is TGTGCCGCGGGGGGTGGAAATCAGCCCCAGCATTTT. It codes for CAAGGGNQPQHF.